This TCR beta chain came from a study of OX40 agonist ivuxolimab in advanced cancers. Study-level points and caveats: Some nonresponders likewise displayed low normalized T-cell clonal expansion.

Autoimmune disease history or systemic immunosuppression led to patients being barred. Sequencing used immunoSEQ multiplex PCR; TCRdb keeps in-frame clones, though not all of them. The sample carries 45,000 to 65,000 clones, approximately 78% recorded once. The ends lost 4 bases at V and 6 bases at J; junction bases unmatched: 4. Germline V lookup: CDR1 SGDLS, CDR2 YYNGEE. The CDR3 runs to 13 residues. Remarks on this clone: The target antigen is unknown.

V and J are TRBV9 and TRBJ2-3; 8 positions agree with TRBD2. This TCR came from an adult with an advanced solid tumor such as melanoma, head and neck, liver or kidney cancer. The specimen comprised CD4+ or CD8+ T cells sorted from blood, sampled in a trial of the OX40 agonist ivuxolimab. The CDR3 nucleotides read TGTGCCAGCAGCCCGGGAGGGGGGGATACGCAGTATTTT. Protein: CASSPGGGDTQYF.